This T cell receptor (beta chain) was found in a study of a mutant IDH1 vaccine in newly diagnosed glioma. Specified time point: week 11, during vaccination. Vaccination comprised doses that each held 300 ug of mutant IDH1 20-mer peptide, plus topical imiquimod. The V and J ends lost 6 bases and 7 bases respectively, with 25 bases between them. The CDR3 is 17 amino acids. Germline V CDR1 and CDR2: LNHNV, YYDKDF (reference sequence). Generated by immunoSEQ multiplex PCR, the TCRdb table keeps only in-frame clones and is missing some. The table records about 120,000 clones, under 90% of them present only once. As regards this clone: Its antigen is as yet unknown. The sample contains more than one DNA sequence encoding this CDR3.

The receptor was isolated from a woman aged 45 to 65 with glioma. The specimen comprised PBMCs, sampled from a glioma patient whose treatment included an IDH1 peptide vaccine. The chain uses TRBV15 and TRBJ2-1, with TRBD2 as a possible D gene (6 bases). CDR3 DNA sequence: TGTGCCACCAGGGGGGAAGCAGGAGGGCTCGCGGATAATGAGCAGTTCTTC. Its translation is CATRGEAGGLADNEQFF.